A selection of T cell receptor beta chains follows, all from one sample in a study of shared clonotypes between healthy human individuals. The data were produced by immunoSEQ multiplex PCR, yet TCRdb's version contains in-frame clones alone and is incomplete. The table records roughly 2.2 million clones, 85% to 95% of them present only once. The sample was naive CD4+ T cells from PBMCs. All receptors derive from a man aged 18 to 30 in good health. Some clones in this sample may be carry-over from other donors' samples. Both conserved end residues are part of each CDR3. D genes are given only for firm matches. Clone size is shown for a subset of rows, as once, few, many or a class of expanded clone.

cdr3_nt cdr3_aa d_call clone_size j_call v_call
TGTGCCAGCGGACAGGGGTCAAGCACAGATACGCAGTATTTT CASGQGSSTDTQYF TRBD1 - TRBJ2-3 TRBV6-4
TGTGCCAGCTCACCCCTAGCAGCTAGCACAGATACGCAGTATTTT CASSPLAASTDTQYF - once TRBJ2-3 TRBV18
TGTGCCAGCAGCCCAGGGGGGCAAGAGACCCAGTACTTC CASSPGGQETQYF - few TRBJ2-5 TRBV6-6
TGTGCCAGCAGCTTAGCGCGGGCGTACGAGCAGTACTTC CASSLARAYEQYF - - TRBJ2-7 TRBV7-2
TGTGCCATTAATCCACAGGGTTCAAACTATGGCTACACCTTC CAINPQGSNYGYTF - - TRBJ1-2 TRBV7-2
TGTGCCAGCTCACCAAGGTCTAGTGATGAGCAGTTCTTC CASSPRSSDEQFF - - TRBJ2-1 TRBV18
TGTGCCAGCAGCTCCGCCCCAGACAGGGTCAACGAGCAGTACTTC CASSSAPDRVNEQYF TRBD1 - TRBJ2-7 TRBV11-2
TGTGCCTGGAGTAGAAGGGGTGATGAGCAGTTCTTC CAWSRRGDEQFF - - TRBJ2-1 TRBV30
TGTGCCAGCAGCTCGGGACTAGCGGGATTGTCCCAGTACTTC CASSSGLAGLSQYF TRBD2 once TRBJ2-5 TRBV11-2
TGTGCCAGCAGTGAAGTTCGGAGCGGCTACACCTTC CASSEVRSGYTF - - TRBJ1-2 TRBV6-1
TGTGCCAGTAGTATATCTCGGGATCAGCCCCAGCATTTT CASSISRDQPQHF - - TRBJ1-5 TRBV19
TGTGCCAGCATAGGGGCTAGCGGGAGGGCCTCACTACAAGAGCAGTTCTTC CASIGASGRASLQEQFF TRBD2 - TRBJ2-1 TRBV7-3
TGTGCCAGCAGCTCGGAGGTGACTAGCGGGAGGGCCGAGCAGTACTTC CASSSEVTSGRAEQYF TRBD2 once TRBJ2-7 TRBV5-4
TGTGCCAGCAGCTTATACAGGGAGTCCACCGGGGAGCTGTTTTTT CASSLYRESTGELFF - - TRBJ2-2 TRBV7-3
TGTGCCAGCAGCTTAGGGGCAGGGGGCAACTACGAGCAGTACTTC CASSLGAGGNYEQYF TRBD1 - TRBJ2-7 TRBV7-2
TGTGCCAGCAGGTTGGGGCTCCCGGGACACGAGCAGTACTTC CASRLGLPGHEQYF - - TRBJ2-7 TRBV5-4
TGTGCCAGCCTGGGTGCCGGAAACACCATATATTTT CASLGAGNTIYF - - TRBJ1-3 TRBV19
TGTGCCAGCAGCTTAGGGGAGATCCGGGACAGGGGGTCCGACGAGCAGTACTTC CASSLGEIRDRGSDEQYF TRBD1 - TRBJ2-7 TRBV7-9
TGTGCCAGCTCCCCCGGTCGGAGCAATCAGCCCCAGCATTTT CASSPGRSNQPQHF - few TRBJ1-5 TRBV18
TGTGCCAGCAGTAAGCCTGGACAGGGTGGAAACACCATATATTTT CASSKPGQGGNTIYF TRBD1 - TRBJ1-3 TRBV28
TGCAGCGCCGGACCTCTCCTAAGTTTGAGTTCCGCTGGCTACACCTTC CSAGPLLSLSSAGYTF - - TRBJ1-2 TRBV29-1
TGTGCCAGCAGCTTAGGGGCAGGCTACGAGCAGTACTTC CASSLGAGYEQYF - - TRBJ2-7 TRBV11-2
TGTGCCAGCAGAGGGGATAGCAATCAGCCCCAGCATTTT CASRGDSNQPQHF - few TRBJ1-5 TRBV6-5
TGTGCCAGCAGCTTACAGGACCACGGAACGGAGACCCAGTACTTC CASSLQDHGTETQYF - - TRBJ2-5 TRBV2
TGTGCCAGCAGACAGTCGAGCTCTGGAAACACCATATATTTT CASRQSSSGNTIYF - - TRBJ1-3 TRBV2
TGTGCTACCCCAACCCGACAGGGGGTGAGGGGCTACACCTTC CATPTRQGVRGYTF TRBD1 few TRBJ1-2 TRBV30
TGTGCCAGCACCCGGGGACAGGGAAACACTGAAGCTTTCTTT CASTRGQGNTEAFF TRBD1 - TRBJ1-1 TRBV7-3
TGCGCCAGCAGCTTGGCCTGGGAGGATGAGCAGTTCTTC CASSLAWEDEQFF - - TRBJ2-1 TRBV5-1
TGTGCCAGCAGCTCCTACTACGAGCAGTACTTC CASSSYYEQYF - few TRBJ2-7 TRBV7-9
TGTGCCAGTTCGGACACCGGGGAGCTGTTTTTT CASSDTGELFF - - TRBJ2-2 TRBV19
TGTGCCAGCAGGAGGGGTTCGGCCACCGGGGAGCTGTTTTTT CASRRGSATGELFF - - TRBJ2-2 TRBV27
TGTGCCAGCAGCTCTAGCGGGTACCACACAGATACGCAGTATTTT CASSSSGYHTDTQYF TRBD2 - TRBJ2-3 TRBV5-4
TGTGCCAGCAGCCATCCCAGGGGGGTTCGGACTGAAAAACTGTTTTTT CASSHPRGVRTEKLFF TRBD1 - TRBJ1-4 TRBV7-2
TGTGCCAGCAGTGACCCCGGGACTAGCGGATTTTACGAGCAGTACTTC CASSDPGTSGFYEQYF TRBD2 - TRBJ2-7 TRBV25-1
TGTGCCAGCAGCTCCCCGGGTCAGCCCCAGCATTTT CASSSPGQPQHF - - TRBJ1-5 TRBV5-4
TGTGCCTGGATGCGGCAGGGAGGGCATCAGCCCCAGCATTTT CAWMRQGGHQPQHF - once TRBJ1-5 TRBV30
TGCAGCGTTGGATGGCAGCCGAATCAGCCCCAGCATTTT CSVGWQPNQPQHF - - TRBJ1-5 TRBV29-1
TGTGCCAGCAGCACACGACTAGGGGAGACCCAGTACTTC CASSTRLGETQYF - - TRBJ2-5 TRBV7-9
TGTGCCAGCAGGGGACAGAGGACTGAAGCTTTCTTT CASRGQRTEAFF TRBD1 once TRBJ1-1 TRBV6-5
TGTGCCAGCAGTTTCCCTGTGGGGGGACGGATGAAACACACCATATATTTT CASSFPVGGRMKHTIYF - - TRBJ1-3 TRBV28